This record looks at one TCR beta chain sequence and its context. The target of this receptor is not known. No quality values exist for individual bases; no much larger clone is one base distant. This entry belongs to a study of T cell repertoires in cytomegalovirus infection (dated by TCRdb to about 2019). Describing the broader study: Donor HLA type was relevant to the analysis, as public TCR beta signatures indicated carriage of CMV infection together with the matching HLA type. The study at large found these results: The ex vivo response was dominated by HLA-C-restricted CMV-specific TCR beta clonotypes, which also provided the single most frequent clonotype in two of eight donors. Carriers of CMV infection plus the relevant HLA type were discriminated by the cumulative frequency of public TCR beta family members in the study cohort and in an independent roughly 400-donor cohort.

From the cysteine up to the phenylalanine, the CDR3 has a length of 16 residues. Only the CDR3 DNA is retained, 48 bases long and in frame from the first base. Clipping removes 0 bases from V and 5 bases from J, with 7 as the unmatched junction base count. The germline V gene (reference sequence) specifies MNHEY as CDR1 and SMNVEV as CDR2. Data came from an Illumina HiSeq 1500. In-frame beta chains were kept once TCRdb had trimmed the public reads at Q25 with fastp and called clones with MiXCR. Identical CDR3 protein sequences are pooled into one entry, listed with their most common genes and DNA. The sample data list 270,000 or so distinct CDR3 sequences, and about 17% of these were observed just once. Together, the top ten hold over 40% of the sample.

The chain was built from TRBV27 and TRBJ1-2; 9 of the junction bases match TRBD1. Sequencing used CD8+ T cells from PBMCs. This clonotype originated in a human donor in good health (CMV status not recorded). Some clones in this sample may be carry-over from other donors' samples. Here is the DNA: TGTGCCAGCAGTTTATCGCCGGACAGGGGTTTTTATGGCTACACCTTC. Its product reads: CASSLSPDRGFYGYTF.